This T cell receptor (beta chain) was retrieved from a study of cytomegalovirus exposure and HLA in healthy donors. General study points: For presence/absence analyses, sequencing depth was assumed to be roughly uniform across donors. A later analysis reported that several of the most significant clusters appeared to be linked to common viral pathogens, among them Epstein-Barr virus. A link between a missense DCLRE1C variant and TCR beta V- and J-gene trimming emerged from a later analysis.

Germline trimming cut 0 bases from V and 3 bases from J; bases unmatched to any gene: 2. This CDR3 is 14 amino acids long. Looked up from germline, CDR1 is MNHNY and CDR2 is SVGAGI (reference sequence). PCR primers comprised 60 Vbeta and 13 Jbeta primers. Assay used: immunoSEQ multiplex PCR; TCRdb lists only in-frame clones, some missing. The data hold roughly 190,000 clones, with around 74% observed a single time. Remarks on this clone: Antigen: not known.

This sequence was found in a girl under 18 in good health and CMV-seropositive. Material for sequencing was PBMCs. The V and J genes are TRBV6-6 and TRBJ2-7; 7 positions agree with TRBD2. The CDR3 coding sequence is TGTGCCAGCAGTTACTCGGGGGGGGACTACGAGCAGTACTTC. As protein: CASSYSGGDYEQYF.